This entry lists 8 T cell receptor beta chains sequenced from one sample in a study of shared clonotypes between healthy human individuals. The protocol was immunoSEQ multiplex PCR, while the TCRdb copy is restricted to in-frame clones and leaves out a portion. The sample yields 490,000 or so clones, 70% to 80% seen once. Sequences were obtained from PBMCs. The source is a woman aged 40 to 50 in good health. Some clones in this sample may be carry-over from other donors' samples.

This clone was recorded only once. The V and J genes are TRBV5-4 and TRBJ2-2; 10 bases line up with TRBD1. There are 16 residues in the CDR3. From germline, CDR1 is SGHNT and CDR2 YYREEE (reference sequence). V lost 0 bases to trimming and J lost 8 bases; unmatched junction nucleotides: 7. The CDR3 sequence is CASSLGGTGAKGELFF. For the CDR3, the DNA is TGTGCCAGCAGCTTGGGAGGGACAGGGGCAAAGGGGGAGCTGTTTTTT. The entire variable domain, with the rest obtained from reference TRBV5-4 and TRBJ2-2, is as follows: ETGVTQSPTHLIKTRGQQVTLRCSSQSGHNTVSWYQQALGQGPQFIFQYYREEENGRGNFPPRFSGLQFPNYSSELNVNALELDDSALYLCASSLGGTGAKGELFFGEGSRLTVL.

V is TRBV14 and J is TRBJ1-1; tentative D call: TRBD1 (5 bases). V shed 6 bases and J shed 7 bases, with 9 bases lying between them. The CDR3 totals 11 residues. Looked up from germline, CDR1 is SGHDN and CDR2 is FVKESK. The chain's CDR3 is CASRGTGEAFF. The DNA of the CDR3 is TGTGCCAGCAGGGGGACGGGTGAAGCTTTCTTT.

The chain links TRBV6-1 to TRBJ2-5; D tentatively fits TRBD1 or TRBD2 (5 bases each). V was shortened by 8 bases and J by 7 bases, with 17 bases between the two germline ends. This CDR3 has 13 amino acids. In germline, CDR1 is MNHNS, CDR2 SASEGT. The CDR3 sequence is CASSAGGSGTQYF. CDR3 bases: TGTGCCAGCTCTGCTGGGGGTTCTGGGACCCAGTACTTC.

The CDR3 nucleotides read TGTGCCAGCAGTTTAGGGCAGGGGGCCCCTGGGGCCAACGTCCTGACTTTC. Its protein product is CASSLGQGAPGANVLTF. The chain links TRBV28 to TRBJ2-6, with 8 bases lining up with TRBD1. Germline V gene sequence: CDR1 MDHEN, CDR2 SYDVKM. V lost 2 bases and J lost 2; bases outside the gene matches: 5. There are 17 residues in the CDR3.

The genes are TRBV5-1 and TRBJ2-5; D is perhaps TRBD2 (6 bases). This CDR3 contains 14 residues. Per the germline V gene, CDR1 is SGHRS and CDR2 is YFSETQ. V gave up 2 bases and J gave up 4 bases, with 12 bases separating them. The CDR3 loop reads CASSFRGGTETQYF. CDR3 coding DNA: TGCGCCAGCAGCTTCCGAGGAGGGACAGAGACCCAGTACTTC.

This rearrangement joins TRBV28 to TRBJ1-1, with D uncertain. The V and J ends lost 4 bases and 3 bases respectively, with 3 bases between them. The CDR3 runs to 11 residues. Germline loops: CDR1 MDHEN, CDR2 SYDVKM. The CDR3 is CASSSDTEAFF. CDR3 DNA: TGTGCCAGCAGTTCCGACACTGAAGCTTTCTTT. Filled out from reference TRBV28 and TRBJ1-1, the complete variable domain reads DVKVTQSSRYLVKRTGEKVFLECVQDMDHENMFWYRQDPGLGLRLIYFSYDVKMKEKGDIPEGYSVSREKKERFSLILESASTNQTSMYLCASSSDTEAFFGQGTRLTVV.

The V gene is TRBV10-3, the J gene TRBJ1-1, with D possibly being TRBD1 (5 bases). Between the trimmed V and J ends, which lost 9 bases and 2 bases, there was a span of 13 bases. CDR1 and CDR2 (germline): ENHRY, SYGVKD. The CDR3 sequence is 13 residues long. In DNA form, the CDR3 reads TGTGCCATTCGAAGGGGTCAAAACACTGAAGCTTTCTTT. This translates into CAIRRGQNTEAFF.

The table lists this clone with a few counts. The chain joins TRBV30 to TRBJ1-1; D is possibly TRBD1 (5 bases). The CDR3 is 14 amino acids. Trimming cost V 0 bases and J 5 bases, with 13 bases left between them. Germline values: CDR1 GTSNPN, CDR2 SVGIG (reference sequence). CDR3 DNA: TGTGCCTGGAGTGTACGGGGGATTTTGACTGAAGCTTTCTTT. It is translated as CAWSVRGILTEAFF. Full variable domain (remainder filled in from reference TRBV30 and TRBJ1-1): SQTIHQWPATLVQPVGSPLSLECTVEGTSNPNLYWYRQAAGRGLQLLFYSVGIGQISSEVPQNLSASRPQDRQFILSSKKLLLSDSGFYLCAWSVRGILTEAFFGQGTRLTVV.